This is a list of T cell receptor beta chains from one sample in a study of blood T cell repertoires in COVID-19. TCRdb's table, derived via immunoSEQ multiplex PCR, lists solely in-frame clones and lacks some. In the table there are about 41,000 clones, around 86% of which are singletons. The sequencing input was peripheral blood. These receptors were obtained from a woman older than 75 with acute or convalescent COVID-19. CDR3s include the opening cysteine and the closing phenylalanine or tryptophan. The order of the fields is clone size, D gene, J gene, V gene, CDR3 DNA, CDR3 protein. The D gene is left open where the match is weak. A row's size may be missing; if present it is once, few, many or a size class.

-	-	TRBJ1-4	TRBV12-3/TRBV12-4	TGTGCCAGCAGGGCGCCTTGGAGTGAAAAACTGTTTTTT	CASRAPWSEKLFF
-	-	TRBJ1-2	TRBV7-2	TGTGCCAGCAGCCCTCTGAGGGCCGGGTATGGCTACACCTTC	CASSPLRAGYGYTF
few	-	TRBJ1-5	TRBV7-9	TGTGCCAGCAGCTTAGCGGGGGCAGATAATCAGCCCCAGCATTTT	CASSLAGADNQPQHF
once	-	TRBJ2-7	TRBV2	TGTGCCAGCAGTGACCCTGATACAGGGAACGAGCAGTACTTC	CASSDPDTGNEQYF
few	-	TRBJ2-7	TRBV5-5	TGTGCCAGCAGCCCCGGGATCCAGTACGAGCAGTACTTC	CASSPGIQYEQYF
-	TRBD1	TRBJ1-1	TRBV6-5	TGTGCCAGCAGGGACAGGCGGGACACTGAAGCTTTCTTT	CASRDRRDTEAFF
-	TRBD1	TRBJ1-2	TRBV6-6	TGTGCCAGCAGTTACTATTTGGGACAGGGTTCCGGCTACACCTTC	CASSYYLGQGSGYTF
few	TRBD1	TRBJ1-3	TRBV6-5	TGTGCCAGCAGCCCACAGGGGGCTCTTGGAAACACCATATATTTT	CASSPQGALGNTIYF
-	-	TRBJ1-4	TRBV11-2	TGTGCCAGCAGCTTAGCGGGGGGAAAACTGTTTTTT	CASSLAGGKLFF
-	-	TRBJ2-3	TRBV6-5	TGTGCCAGCAGTTATGGAGGGAGCACAGATACGCAGTATTTT	CASSYGGSTDTQYF